These T cell receptor beta chains were read from a single sample in a study of blood T cell repertoires in COVID-19. Clones were sequenced by immunoSEQ multiplex PCR, and TCRdb holds only the in-frame ones, with some missing. The sample carries 220,000 or so clones, 84% recorded once. The sequencing input was peripheral blood. The source is a woman aged 25 to 39 who had recovered from COVID-19. CDR3s include the opening cysteine and the closing phenylalanine or tryptophan. Fields, in order: clone size, V gene, J gene, D gene, CDR3 protein, CDR3 DNA. The D gene is left open where the match is weak. The size entry is marked missing in some rows and otherwise reads once, few, many or a size class.

>once|TRBV10-3|TRBJ1-1|NA
CAISQQYKNTEAFF
TGTGCCATCAGTCAACAGTACAAGAACACTGAAGCTTTCTTT
>NA|TRBV4-1|TRBJ1-5|NA
CASGTANQPQHF
TGCGCCAGCGGAACAGCAAATCAGCCCCAGCATTTT
>NA|TRBV28|TRBJ2-5|TRBD2
CASSLWTSGRGETQYF
TGTGCCAGCAGTCTCTGGACTAGCGGGAGGGGGGAGACCCAGTACTTC
>once|TRBV4-1|TRBJ1-6|TRBD1
CASSPQGQGNSPLHF
TGCGCCAGCAGCCCGCAGGGACAGGGCAATTCACCCCTCCACTTT
>NA|TRBV28|TRBJ2-7|TRBD1
CASNLMGTGNYEQYF
TGTGCCAGCAATCTAATGGGGACAGGGAATTACGAGCAGTACTTC
>NA|TRBV12-5|TRBJ2-2|TRBD1
CASGLVEWTGVPGELFF
TGTGCTAGTGGTTTGGTCGAATGGACAGGAGTTCCCGGGGAGCTGTTTTTT
>few|TRBV28|TRBJ2-3|TRBD2
CASTPRTSGRARFDTQYF
TGTGCCAGCACCCCAAGGACTAGCGGGAGGGCCCGTTTTGATACGCAGTATTTT
>NA|TRBV19|TRBJ2-7|TRBD2
CASSVTGGSYEQYF
TGTGCCAGTAGTGTAACGGGAGGTTCCTACGAGCAGTACTTC
>NA|TRBV6-1|TRBJ2-1|NA
CASSDGAGRSYNEQFF
TGTGCCAGCAGTGATGGGGCCGGACGATCCTACAATGAGCAGTTCTTC
>NA|TRBV6-5|TRBJ2-7|TRBD2
CASSPGLAVTYEQYF
TGTGCCAGCAGCCCAGGACTAGCGGTTACCTACGAGCAGTACTTC
>NA|TRBV12-3/TRBV12-4|TRBJ2-1|NA
CASTRRAGNEQFF
TGTGCCAGCACCCGGAGGGCGGGAAATGAGCAGTTCTTC
>NA|TRBV5-6|TRBJ2-5|TRBD2
CASTSLAGGRETQYF
TGTGCCAGCACCTCCCTAGCGGGAGGAAGGGAGACCCAGTACTTC
>NA|TRBV24-1|TRBJ1-2|TRBD1
CATKGQGANGYTF
TGTGCCACCAAGGGACAGGGGGCGAATGGCTACACCTTC
>NA|TRBV4-1|TRBJ1-2|NA
CASSLRHIGAGYTF
TGCGCCAGCAGCTTACGACACATTGGGGCTGGCTACACCTTC
>NA|TRBV3-1/TRBV3-2|TRBJ2-2|NA
CASSLMRTPGELFF
TGTGCCAGCAGCCTCATGAGGACTCCCGGGGAGCTGTTTTTT
>NA|TRBV6-4|TRBJ2-2|NA
CASSDGSRGDTGELFF
TGTGCCAGCAGTGACGGTTCCAGGGGGGACACCGGGGAGCTGTTTTTT
>NA|TRBV7-9|TRBJ1-5|NA
CASSPHVGNQPQHF
TGTGCCAGCAGCCCCCACGTAGGCAATCAGCCCCAGCATTTT